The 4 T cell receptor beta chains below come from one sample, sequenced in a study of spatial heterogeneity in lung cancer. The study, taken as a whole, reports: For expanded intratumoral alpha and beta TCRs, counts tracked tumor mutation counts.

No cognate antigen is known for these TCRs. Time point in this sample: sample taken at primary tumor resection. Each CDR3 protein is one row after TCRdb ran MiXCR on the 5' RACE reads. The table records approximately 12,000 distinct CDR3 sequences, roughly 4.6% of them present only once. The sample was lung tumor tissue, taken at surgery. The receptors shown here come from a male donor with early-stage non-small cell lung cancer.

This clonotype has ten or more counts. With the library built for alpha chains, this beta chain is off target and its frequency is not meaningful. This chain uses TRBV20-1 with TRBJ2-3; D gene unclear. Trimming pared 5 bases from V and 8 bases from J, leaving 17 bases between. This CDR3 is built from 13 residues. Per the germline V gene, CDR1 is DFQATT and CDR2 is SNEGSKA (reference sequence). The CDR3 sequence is CSAPDWLETTQYF. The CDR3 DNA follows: TGCAGTGCTCCAGACTGGCTCGAGACTACGCAGTATTTT.

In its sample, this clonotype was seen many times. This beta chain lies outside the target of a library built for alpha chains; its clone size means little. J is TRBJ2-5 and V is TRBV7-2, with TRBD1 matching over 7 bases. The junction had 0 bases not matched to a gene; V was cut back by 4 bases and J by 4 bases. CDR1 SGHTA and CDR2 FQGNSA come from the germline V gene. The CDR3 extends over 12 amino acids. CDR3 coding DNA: TGTGCCAGCAGCTCAGGGGGAGAGACCCAGTACTTC. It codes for CASSSGGETQYF.

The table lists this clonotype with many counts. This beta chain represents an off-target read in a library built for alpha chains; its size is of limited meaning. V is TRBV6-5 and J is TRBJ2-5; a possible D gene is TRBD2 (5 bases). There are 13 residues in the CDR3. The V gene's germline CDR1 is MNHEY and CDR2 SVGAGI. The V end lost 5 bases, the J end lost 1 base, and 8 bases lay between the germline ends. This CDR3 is CASSRTFQETQYF. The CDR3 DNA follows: TGTGCCAGCAGTCGGACTTTCCAAGAGACCCAGTACTTC.

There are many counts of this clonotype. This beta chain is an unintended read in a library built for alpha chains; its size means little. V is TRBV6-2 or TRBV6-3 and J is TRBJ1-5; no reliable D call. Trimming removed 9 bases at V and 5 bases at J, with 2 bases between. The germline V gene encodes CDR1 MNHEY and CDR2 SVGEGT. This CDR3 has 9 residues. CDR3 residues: CASYQPQHF. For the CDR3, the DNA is TGTGCCAGTTATCAGCCCCAGCATTTT.